Below, one T cell receptor (beta chain) is given with its context. For the second PCR, which ran for roughly 6 to 11 cycles, a sample-barcoded 5' primer and a J-beta primer mix were used. One entry per CDR3 protein, called by TCRdb with MiXCR from the 5' RACE reads. Counted here are about a million distinct CDR3 sequences, 35% to 40% occurring once; the ten biggest clones make up about an eighth. Trimming removed 7 bases at V and 7 bases at J, with 16 bases between. Germline CDR1 is SEHNR and CDR2 is FQNEAQ (reference sequence). The CDR3 loop spans 14 amino acids. The sample, around 10 milliliters of peripheral blood, was drawn from each donor. This record comes from a study of blood T cells in healthy people across ages.

The sequence came from a man between 18 and 35 years old in good health. This chain connects TRBV7-9 to TRBJ1-4, with a weak D call TRBD1 (5 bases). Sequencing was carried out using blood. In DNA, the CDR3 is TGTGCCAGCACCGAAACCGAGGGGAGTGAAAAACTGTTTTTT. It is translated as CASTETEGSEKLFF. Supplemented by reference TRBV7-9 and TRBJ1-4, the full variable domain reads DTGVSQNPRHKITKRGQNVTFRCDPISEHNRLYWYRQTLGQGPEFLTYFQNEAQLEKSRLLSDRFSAERPKGSFSTLEIQRTEQGDSAMYLCASTETEGSEKLFFGSGTQLSVL.